The rows below give T cell receptor beta chains drawn from one sample of a study of T-cell reconstitution after alpha-beta-depleted transplantation in children. In TCRdb, the PCR reads were re-called with MiXCR into one record per CDR3 protein. The sample includes hundreds of thousands of distinct CDR3 sequences, 13% of them seen just once. Sequencing used PBMCs, obtained before TCRalphabeta/CD19-depleted stem cell transplant. These receptors came from a girl aged 2-10 years with congenital amegakaryocytic thrombocytopenia, due to receive a stem cell transplant. The CDR3 runs from the conserved cysteine through the conserved F or W. Fields, in order: V gene, J gene, D gene, clone size, CDR3 length, CDR3 protein, CDR3 DNA. The D gene is left open where the match is weak. Only some rows state a clone size, as once, few, many or a class for expanded clones.

TRBV5-1	TRBJ1-2	NA	many	13	CASSFDGNYGYTF	TGCGCCAGCAGCTTCGACGGTAACTATGGCTACACCTTC
TRBV6-2/TRBV6-3	TRBJ2-5	NA	many	13	CASTEGGEETQYF	TGTGCCAGCACGGAGGGCGGTGAAGAGACCCAGTACTTC
TRBV29-1	TRBJ1-2	TRBD1	NA	12	CSVGQGDYGYTF	TGCAGCGTTGGACAGGGAGACTATGGCTACACCTTC
TRBV2	TRBJ2-3	NA	few	14	CASSAREGMATQYF	TGTGCCAGCAGTGCGCGGGAAGGAATGGCTACGCAGTATTTT
TRBV5-1	TRBJ2-5	NA	many	15	CASSLDGVRQETQYF	TGCGCCAGCAGCTTGGATGGTGTGAGACAAGAGACCCAGTACTTC
TRBV12-3/TRBV12-4	TRBJ2-3	TRBD1	few	15	CASTEGQVGTDTQYF	TGTGCCAGCACCGAGGGACAGGTGGGCACAGATACGCAGTATTTT
TRBV29-1	TRBJ2-7	NA	few	15	CSVEITGVGGYEQYF	TGCAGCGTTGAGATAACAGGAGTGGGGGGCTACGAGCAGTACTTC
TRBV4-2	TRBJ1-2	NA	NA	14	CASSPATVNYGYTF	TGTGCCAGCAGCCCCGCGACAGTAAACTATGGCTACACCTTC
TRBV24-1	TRBJ2-7	NA	few	13	CAPPGHSRYEQYF	TGTGCCCCGCCGGGACATTCTCGGTACGAGCAGTACTTC
TRBV29-1	TRBJ2-4	NA	many	15	CSVEEVWLAKNIQYF	TGCAGCGTTGAAGAAGTTTGGCTTGCCAAAAACATTCAGTACTTC
TRBV11-3	TRBJ2-2	NA	NA	13	CASSFTSAGELFF	TGTGCCAGCAGCTTTACTTCGGCCGGGGAGCTGTTTTTT
TRBV20-1	TRBJ2-3	TRBD2	many	15	CSARDPNGRLDTQYF	TGCAGTGCTAGAGATCCGAACGGGAGGTTAGATACGCAGTATTTT
TRBV6-6	TRBJ1-1	NA	many	12	CASLGLNTEAFF	TGTGCCAGTTTAGGTCTGAACACTGAAGCTTTCTTT
TRBV20-1	TRBJ2-3	TRBD2	many	16	CSAIVGLAGTSDTQYF	TGCAGTGCTATAGTGGGGCTAGCGGGTACCTCAGATACGCAGTATTTT
TRBV5-6	TRBJ2-1	TRBD2	few	14	CASSPGGLAGVQFF	TGTGCCAGCAGCCCCGGTGGACTAGCGGGTGTGCAGTTCTTC
TRBV12-3/TRBV12-4	TRBJ1-2	NA	many	15	CATSPDSRINYGYTF	TGTGCCACCTCACCCGACAGCCGTATCAACTATGGCTACACCTTC
TRBV29-1	TRBJ2-2	TRBD2	many	12	CGGGADSGELFF	TGCGGCGGGGGGGCTGACTCCGGGGAGCTGTTTTTT
TRBV12-3/TRBV12-4	TRBJ2-2	TRBD2	NA	17	CASSFWAGGRDTGELFF	TGTGCCAGCAGTTTCTGGGCGGGAGGGCGGGACACCGGGGAGCTGTTTTTT
TRBV7-8	TRBJ1-1	NA	NA	14	CASSLREEVSEAFF	TGTGCCAGCAGCTTACGGGAGGAGGTCTCTGAAGCTTTCTTT
TRBV11-2	TRBJ2-7	NA	many	13	CASSLDHGYEQYF	TGTGCCAGCAGCTTAGATCACGGCTACGAGCAGTACTTC
TRBV7-2	TRBJ2-6	NA	many	17	CASSQQGRSSGANVLTF	TGTGCCAGCAGTCAGCAGGGGAGATCCTCTGGGGCCAACGTCCTGACTTTC
TRBV12-3/TRBV12-4	TRBJ2-7	NA	few	14	CASSRPGPRYEQYF	TGTGCCAGCAGTCGGCCGGGCCCCCGCTACGAGCAGTACTTC
TRBV5-1	TRBJ2-1	NA	few	17	CASSMLGSRFPYNEQFF	TGCGCCAGCAGTATGCTCGGGAGCAGATTTCCCTACAATGAGCAGTTCTTC
TRBV30	TRBJ2-5	NA	NA	13	CAWSVRRRETQYF	TGTGCCTGGAGTGTACGCCGACGCGAGACCCAGTACTTC
TRBV7-9	TRBJ2-7	TRBD1	few	14	CASSPRQGLYEQYF	TGTGCCAGCAGCCCCAGACAGGGGCTCTATGAGCAGTACTTC
TRBV29-1	TRBJ2-3	TRBD2	NA	15	CSVGIAGVSADTQYF	TGCAGCGTGGGCATAGCGGGAGTTTCGGCAGATACGCAGTATTTT
TRBV7-9	TRBJ1-2	TRBD1	few	13	CASRHPDRETRTF	TGTGCCAGCAGGCATCCGGACAGGGAAACTCGCACCTTC
TRBV10-3	TRBJ1-4	TRBD1	NA	18	CAISASDRARIGEEKLFF	TGTGCCATCAGTGCCTCGGACAGGGCAAGGATAGGTGAAGAAAAACTGTTTTTT